Reported below is one T cell receptor (beta chain). The target of this receptor is not known. Base qualities are not at hand, and no much larger clone is one base apart. The sample belongs to a study of blood T cell repertoires in COVID-19 (dated by TCRdb to the early 2020s). A note on the overall study: The collaborator samples originated in the United States, Italy and Spain and spanned the acute and convalescent phases of COVID-19. The material from the prospective study consisted of cDNA or gDNA derived from T cells, B-cell-depleted T cells, or PBMCs. Deeply sampled blood TCRbeta repertoires from subjects exposed to, actively infected with, or recovered from COVID-19 were included in the dataset. A freely available public database, intended as a resource for researchers studying the immune response to SARS-CoV-2, is where the repertoires were released. Samples were obtained from the ongoing ImmuneRACE study (first 160 participants) and from 1,000 to 1,500 subjects provided by 6 global collaborators. Nearly every sample came with metadata listing a de-identified subject ID, COVID-19 status, age in years and sex. HLA class I and class II types, where available, came from metadata supplied by the sample provider rather than from assay-based typing.

TCRbeta CDR3 regions were amplified from genomic DNA using the immunoSEQ Assay, a bias-controlled multiplex PCR. The authors' pipeline ran thus. The number of nucleated cells in each sample was estimated by amplification of reference gene primers within the assay. To quantify the absolute abundance of each unique TCRbeta CDR3 rearrangement, sequence reads were collapsed and filtered. For each sample, productive Simpson clonality was calculated by taking the square root of Simpson's diversity index across productive rearrangements. In TCRdb, the immuneACCESS table is reduced to in-frame sequences with V and J assigned. These tables do not hold every clone; where another copy was compared, an unresolved V gene accounts for under half, and the others remain unexplained. D and trimming come from the DNA, and the V and J calls and clone size come from that table. For this sample there are 220,000 or so clones; 85% to 90% appear just once. The leading ten clones occupy over 0.85% of the sample.

The CDR3 goes from the cysteine to the phenylalanine over 15 residues. The entry retains the CDR3 DNA only, 45 bases that are in frame from base 1. For CDR1 and CDR2, the germline V gene lists KGHSH and LQKENI. V drops 4 bases and J drops 5 bases, leaving 15 bases in between. Participants in the prospective study were aged roughly 18 to 100 years, lived in 20 to 25 United States geographic areas, and enrolled through a virtual design. Cohort assignment in the prospective study relied on participant-reported clinical history from a screening survey and a study questionnaire. A participant counted as exposed if, within 2 weeks of entering the study, that participant had been in contact with someone who had a PCR-confirmed or clinician-diagnosed COVID-19 case. Mobile phlebotomists in the prospective study collected whole blood, serum and a nasopharyngeal or oropharyngeal swab from every participant. Over an approximately two-month period, participants in the prospective study had the option of providing additional blood draws and questionnaires. Before DNA extraction, prospective study blood samples were shipped either frozen or at room temperature.

The study at large found these results: How much clinical and demographic metadata was included differed by source and by participant, and the metadata was provided uncurated.

This clonotype originated in a middle-aged man who had been exposed to COVID-19. In this chain, TRBV18 is recombined with TRBJ1-5, with TRBD1 as a weak D call on 6 bases. Material: PBMCs or T cells enriched from blood (not recorded which). DNA sequence: TGTGCCAGCTCACAGAGGGGACAACCACATCAGCCCCAGCATTTT. Translated, this is CASSQRGQPHQPQHF.